These T cell receptor beta chains were read from a single sample in a study of radiotherapy plus CTLA-4 blockade in lung cancer. Method: immunoSEQ multiplex PCR; TCRdb's copy keeps in-frame clones and lacks some. The sample shows roughly 69,000 clones, more than 70% of them seen only once. The sequenced sample was peripheral blood, obtained from a patient treated with radiotherapy plus ipilimumab. These receptors all stem from a human donor with non-small cell lung cancer whose response to radiotherapy plus ipilimumab could not be evaluated. Some clones in this sample may be carry-over from other donors' samples. Both conserved end residues are part of each CDR3. D genes are given only for firm matches. Expanded clones are given a class, and other clones once, few, many or no size at all.

v_gene	j_gene	abundance	d_gene	CDR3aa	CDR3nt
TRBV9	TRBJ2-6	-	-	CASSPAAVRNGANVLTF	TGTGCCAGCAGCCCCGCGGCGGTTCGTAATGGGGCCAACGTCCTGACTTTC
TRBV28	TRBJ2-1	-	-	CASSPPGGHYNEQFF	TGTGCCAGCAGTCCCCCCGGGGGGCACTACAATGAGCAGTTCTTC
TRBV9	TRBJ1-2	-	TRBD1	CASSRRDRTLYGYTF	TGTGCCAGCAGCAGGAGGGACAGGACCCTATATGGCTACACCTTC
TRBV19	TRBJ1-2	-	-	CASMDRVNYGYTF	TGTGCCAGTATGGACAGAGTAAACTATGGCTACACCTTC
TRBV5-1	TRBJ2-5	few	TRBD1	CASSLGPTGERQETQYF	TGCGCCAGCAGCTTGGGGCCGACAGGGGAGCGACAAGAGACCCAGTACTTC
TRBV6-1	TRBJ2-5	-	TRBD2	CASRGLAGAAETQYF	TGTGCCAGCAGAGGACTAGCGGGGGCCGCGGAGACCCAGTACTTC
TRBV6-6	TRBJ2-7	-	-	CASSYYRLSYEQYF	TGTGCCAGCAGTTATTATCGACTTTCCTACGAGCAGTACTTC
TRBV7-2	TRBJ1-6	once	-	CASSSREKDYNSPLHF	TGTGCCAGCAGCTCCAGGGAAAAGGACTATAATTCACCCCTCCACTTT
TRBV9	TRBJ2-3	once	TRBD2	CASSVDARTSGPTDTQYF	TGTGCCAGCAGCGTAGACGCCAGGACTAGCGGACCCACAGATACGCAGTATTTT
TRBV6-5	TRBJ1-1	-	TRBD1	CASSYLRRQGREAFF	TGTGCCAGCAGTTACCTTCGAAGACAGGGCCGTGAAGCTTTCTTT
TRBV4-3	TRBJ1-6	-	-	CASSQDRAYNSPLHF	TGCGCCAGCAGCCAAGACAGGGCCTATAATTCACCCCTCCACTTT
TRBV19	TRBJ1-5	-	TRBD1	CASSLADRGQPQHF	TGTGCCAGTAGTCTAGCAGACAGGGGACAGCCCCAGCATTTT
TRBV5-1	TRBJ1-1	-	-	CASSLNAGMNTEAFF	TGCGCCAGCAGCTTGAACGCGGGCATGAACACTGAAGCTTTCTTT
TRBV7-2	TRBJ1-1	-	-	CASSSATGLLAFF	TGTGCCAGCAGCTCTGCGACAGGTCTCCTAGCTTTCTTT
TRBV7-2	TRBJ2-2	-	-	CASSLDWNTGELFF	TGTGCCAGCAGCTTAGACTGGAACACCGGGGAGCTGTTTTTT
TRBV6-1	TRBJ1-6	-	TRBD1	CASSEVDRGVIYNSPLHF	TGTGCCAGCAGTGAAGTGGACAGGGGGGTGATCTATAATTCACCCCTCCACTTT
TRBV20-1	TRBJ1-2	-	-	CSGQGLGGYTF	TGCAGTGGGCAGGGTCTGGGTGGCTACACCTTC
TRBV7-2	TRBJ1-1	-	-	CASSLEPGRTEAFF	TGTGCCAGCAGCTTAGAACCAGGGCGAACTGAAGCTTTCTTT
TRBV11-2	TRBJ2-1	-	TRBD2	CASSLAGGGSYNEQFF	TGTGCCAGCAGCTTAGCCGGCGGGGGGTCCTACAATGAGCAGTTCTTC
TRBV7-8	TRBJ1-1	-	-	CASSLSVTEAFF	TGTGCCAGCAGCTTGAGTGTCACTGAAGCTTTCTTT
TRBV4-3	TRBJ2-5	-	-	CASSQNRHSRETQYF	TGCGCCAGCAGCCAAAATCGCCATAGTCGAGAGACCCAGTACTTC
TRBV6-5	TRBJ1-4	few	-	CASSRDWGEKLFF	TGTGCCAGCAGCCGGGACTGGGGTGAAAAACTGTTTTTT
TRBV9	TRBJ2-7	-	TRBD2	CASSVDPGGEQYF	TGTGCCAGCAGCGTAGACCCGGGGGGCGAGCAGTACTTC
TRBV6-6	TRBJ1-1	-	-	CASTYRWQEAFF	TGTGCCAGCACTTACCGTTGGCAGGAAGCTTTCTTT
TRBV13	TRBJ2-7	-	TRBD1	CASSLDGTGFYEQYF	TGTGCCAGCAGCTTAGACGGGACAGGGTTCTACGAGCAGTACTTC
TRBV7-8	TRBJ1-2	-	TRBD1	CASSGPGQGRGYTF	TGTGCCAGCAGCGGACCGGGACAGGGCAGGGGCTACACCTTC
TRBV5-1	TRBJ1-5	once	-	CASSLDVRGNQPQHF	TGCGCCAGCAGCTTGGATGTCAGGGGCAATCAGCCCCAGCATTTT
TRBV6-6	TRBJ2-3	-	-	CASSYGGAADTQYF	TGTGCCAGCAGTTACGGGGGGGCGGCAGATACGCAGTATTTT
TRBV30	TRBJ2-6	once	TRBD1	CACRTRTGVFTSGANVLTF	TGTGCCTGTCGAACTCGGACAGGGGTCTTTACTTCTGGGGCCAACGTCCTGACTTTC
TRBV18	TRBJ2-7	-	TRBD1	CASSPPGTGGIGAYEQYF	TGTGCCAGCTCACCACCTGGGACAGGGGGGATTGGGGCTTACGAGCAGTACTTC
TRBV7-9	TRBJ2-5	-	-	CASSPTTQETQYF	TGCGCCAGCAGCCCCACTACTCAAGAGACCCAGTACTTC
TRBV5-1	TRBJ1-2	-	-	CASSLAFRGENYGYTF	TGCGCCAGCAGCTTGGCCTTCAGGGGCGAGAACTATGGCTACACCTTC
TRBV27	TRBJ1-1	-	TRBD1	CASRATGAQGTEAFF	TGTGCCAGCAGGGCCACAGGGGCGCAGGGCACTGAAGCTTTCTTT
TRBV6-1	TRBJ2-7	once	-	CASSLRESYEQYF	TGTGCCAGCAGCCTGAGGGAGAGCTACGAGCAGTACTTC
TRBV29-1	TRBJ2-3	few	TRBD1	CSVVRTGGLYGTDTQYF	TGCAGCGTTGTTAGGACAGGGGGTTTGTACGGCACAGATACGCAGTATTTT
TRBV5-4	TRBJ1-6	once	-	CASSGREWNSPLHF	TGTGCCAGCAGCGGGAGGGAGTGGAATTCACCCCTCCACTTT
TRBV6-5	TRBJ1-4	-	-	CASSYSAGSNEKLFF	TGTGCCAGCAGTTACTCTGCGGGCAGTAATGAAAAACTGTTTTTT
TRBV7-6	TRBJ2-1	-	-	CASSLAYPGQETYNEQFF	TGTGCCAGCAGCTTAGCGTACCCGGGACAAGAAACCTACAATGAGCAGTTCTTC
TRBV28	TRBJ2-1	-	-	CASSFSRLIFNEQFF	TGTGCCAGCAGTTTTTCGAGACTAATCTTCAATGAGCAGTTCTTC
TRBV18	TRBJ2-7	-	TRBD2	CASSPTSGGAGEQYF	TGTGCCAGCTCACCGACTAGCGGGGGGGCCGGAGAGCAGTACTTC
TRBV28	TRBJ1-5	-	TRBD1	CASSLSGQGSGQPQHF	TGTGCCAGCAGTTTAAGCGGACAGGGGTCGGGACAGCCCCAGCATTTT
TRBV4-3	TRBJ2-1	few	TRBD2	CASSQDLGGGGNEQFF	TGCGCCAGCAGCCAAGATCTAGGCGGGGGGGGGAATGAGCAGTTCTTC
TRBV27	TRBJ2-2	-	-	CASSPGTWNTGELFF	TGTGCCAGCTCCCCGGGGACATGGAACACCGGGGAGCTGTTTTTT
TRBV7-9	TRBJ2-7	many	-	CASSSRDNSYEQYF	TGTGCCAGCAGCTCCCGGGACAACTCCTACGAGCAGTACTTC
TRBV5-4	TRBJ2-3	few	TRBD1	CASSLGTGGSTDTQYF	TGTGCCAGCAGCTTGGGTACAGGGGGGAGCACAGATACGCAGTATTTT
TRBV28	TRBJ2-1	-	TRBD1	CASSRDRTYNEQFF	TGTGCCAGCAGCCGGGACAGGACTTACAATGAGCAGTTCTTC
TRBV29-1	TRBJ1-4	once	TRBD1	CSVVPGQQNEKLFF	TGCAGCGTCGTCCCGGGACAGCAGAATGAAAAACTGTTTTTT
TRBV29-1	TRBJ2-5	-	TRBD2	CSVPLGGGETQYF	TGCAGCGTCCCTCTGGGGGGGGGAGAGACCCAGTACTTC
TRBV9	TRBJ2-5	-	TRBD2	CASSVSLTSGGETQYF	TGTGCCAGCAGCGTTTCTTTGACTAGCGGGGGCGAGACCCAGTACTTC
TRBV9	TRBJ1-2	-	TRBD1	CASSVVWTGGWDGYTF	TGTGCCAGCAGCGTAGTATGGACAGGGGGTTGGGATGGCTACACCTTC
TRBV9	TRBJ2-1	-	-	CASSVGGGGSYNEQFF	TGTGCCAGCAGCGTAGGGGGAGGGGGGTCCTACAATGAGCAGTTCTTC
TRBV28	TRBJ2-7	-	TRBD1	CASSLPHRGEQYF	TGTGCCAGCAGCCTACCCCACAGGGGCGAGCAGTACTTC
TRBV19	TRBJ2-7	medium-sized	-	CASSTSGLGYEQYF	TGTGCCAGTAGCACCTCCGGGTTAGGATACGAGCAGTACTTC
TRBV7-3	TRBJ2-2	-	TRBD2	CASRRLAGDTGELFF	TGTGCCAGCAGGAGGCTAGCGGGGGACACCGGGGAGCTGTTTTTT